What follows are 26 T cell receptor beta chains derived from one specimen sequenced in a study of shared clonotypes between healthy human individuals. Naive CD8 cells comprised CD45RO-negative, CCR7-positively selected cells, excluding terminally differentiated effector memory CD45RA+ cells. TCRdb's copy holds only in-frame clones and misses some; the assay was immunoSEQ multiplex PCR. Of about 2.2 million clones listed, 85% to 95% were seen once; the top ten hold over 1.5%. The specimen sequenced was naive CD8+ T cells from PBMCs. The receptors shown here come from a man younger than 35 in good health. Some clones in this sample may be carry-over from other donors' samples.

This chain uses TRBV4-2 with TRBJ2-5, with D maybe TRBD1 (6 bases). The V end was cut by 6 bases, the J end by 5 bases, with 10 bases between. Germline assignment: CDR1 LGHNA and CDR2 YNFKEQ. The CDR3 contains 12 residues. CDR3 bases: TGTGCCAGCAGACAGGGCTGGGAGACCCAGTACTTC. Protein: CASRQGWETQYF.

The chain carries TRBV29-1 and TRBJ1-4, with D tentatively TRBD1 (5 bases). Germline V lookup: CDR1 SQVTM, CDR2 ANQGSEA. V lost 6 bases and J 8 bases, leaving 16 bases between the germline ends. The CDR3 runs to 13 residues. DNA of the CDR3: TGCAGCGTCGGACAATTGGGAGAAGAAAAACTGTTTTTT. It translates to CSVGQLGEEKLFF.

The chain is built from TRBV4-3 and TRBJ2-5; no reliable D call. Per germline, CDR1 LGHNA and CDR2 YSLEER. CDR3 size: 15 residues. Trimming removed 1 base from V and 4 bases from J, with 13 bases in between. The CDR3 is CASSQVALLLETQYF. CDR3 in DNA: TGCGCCAGCAGCCAAGTAGCTCTCCTACTAGAGACCCAGTACTTC.

This clone was observed once. The chain uses TRBV7-9 and TRBJ2-7; D possibly uses TRBD1 or TRBD2 (5 bases each). Germline CDR1 SEHNR, CDR2 FQNEAQ (reference sequence). Trimming shortened V by 6 bases and J by 0 bases, and 9 bases separated the two germline ends. The CDR3 runs 13 residues. CDR3 coding DNA: TGTGCCAGCAGGCCCGGGACCTCCTACGAGCAGTACTTC. Protein sequence: CASRPGTSYEQYF.

About this clone itself: Different DNA sequences within this sample yield the same CDR3. The chain recombines TRBV9 with TRBJ2-1, with a tentative D call TRBD1 (5 bases). This CDR3 has 15 amino acids. Between the trimmed V and J ends, which lost 0 bases and 0 bases, there was a span of 7 bases. The germline V gene has CDR1 SGDLS and CDR2 YYNGEE. CDR3 region: CASSVGGASYNEQFF. In DNA, the CDR3 is TGTGCCAGCAGCGTAGGGGGCGCCTCCTACAATGAGCAGTTCTTC.

V is TRBV9 and J is TRBJ2-3; 9 bases are a match to TRBD2. The germline gives CDR1 SGDLS, CDR2 YYNGEE. The ends lost 0 bases at V and 4 bases at J; junction bases unmatched: 6. CDR3 size: 16 residues. CDR3 DNA sequence: TGTGCCAGCAGCGTAGTTTCTAGCGGGAACGCAGATACGCAGTATTTT. It yields the protein CASSVVSSGNADTQYF. Variable domain in full (rest from reference TRBV9 and TRBJ2-3): DSGVTQTPKHLITATGQRVTLRCSPRSGDLSVYWYQQSLDQGLQFLIQYYNGEERAKGNILERFSAQQFPDLHSELNLSSLELGDSALYFCASSVVSSGNADTQYFGPGTRLTVL.

CDR3 protein: CASSQMGPISTDTQYF. Here the CDR3 DNA reads TGCGCCAGCAGCCAGATGGGCCCCATTAGCACAGATACGCAGTATTTT. This chain uses TRBV4-1 with TRBJ2-3, with D hard to call. Per germline, CDR1 MGHRA and CDR2 YSYEKL. This CDR3 has 16 amino acids. Trimming shortened V by 3 bases and J by 0 bases, and 13 bases separated the two germline ends.

In this sample, this clone turned up once. The J gene is TRBJ2-7, the V gene TRBV6-1; D might be TRBD1 (6 bases). V was clipped by 6 bases and J by 1 base, with 13 bases between them. CDR1 is MNHNS, CDR2 SASEGT, per germline. The CDR3 covers 14 residues. In DNA form, the CDR3 reads TGTGCCAGCAGGCCGAGGGACAAATCCTACGAGCAGTACTTC. Translation: CASRPRDKSYEQYF.

The DNA of the CDR3 is TGTGCCAGCAGCTTATACCAGGAGCAGTTCTTC. Amino acid sequence: CASSLYQEQFF. The chain has TRBV7-9 and TRBJ2-1; D unclear. Germline loops: CDR1 SEHNR, CDR2 FQNEAQ (reference sequence). This CDR3 has 11 amino acids. V lost 2 bases and J lost 10, with 6 bases in between.

V gene TRBV10-2 combines with J gene TRBJ2-3, with unresolved D. Germline V gene sequence: CDR1 WSHSY, CDR2 SAAADI. V was shortened by 3 bases and J by 2 bases, with 12 bases between the two germline ends. CDR3 length: 15 amino acids. In DNA, the CDR3 is TGCGCCAGCAGTGATCGCCGACGGTTCACAGATACGCAGTATTTT. It codes for CASSDRRRFTDTQYF.

This chain joins TRBV5-1 and TRBJ2-7; 7 bases fit TRBD1. The CDR3 length is 15 residues. V was pared by 0 bases and J by 1 base, with 4 bases of the junction left unmatched. The germline CDR1 and CDR2 sequences are SGHRS and YFSETQ. The CDR3 nucleotides are TGCGCCAGCAGCTTGGGGACAGGTTTTTCCTACGAGCAGTACTTC. Protein sequence: CASSLGTGFSYEQYF.

The chain recombines TRBV7-2 with TRBJ2-7, with D tentatively TRBD1 or TRBD2 (5 bases each). The germline V gene encodes CDR1 SGHTA and CDR2 FQGNSA. This CDR3 comprises 15 residues. The V gene lost 5 bases and the J gene lost 4 bases, with 18 bases spanning the gap. CDR3 loop: CASSPRSGAIYEQYF. Written as DNA, the CDR3 is TGTGCCAGCAGCCCTCGATCCGGGGCTATTTACGAGCAGTACTTC.

The V call is TRBV7-8, the J call TRBJ2-5; D is unclear. This CDR3 comprises 14 residues. Germline CDR1 and CDR2: SGHVS and FQNEAQ. The V gene lost 1 base and the J gene lost 0 bases, with 6 bases spanning the gap. The CDR3 DNA sequence: TGTGCCAGCAGCTTAGGCTTACACCAAGAGACCCAGTACTTC. It is translated as CASSLGLHQETQYF.

J is TRBJ2-5 and V is TRBV30, with D possibly being TRBD1 (5 bases). The DNA end lines up better with TRBJ2-7; the J call may be wrong. The CDR3 extends over 14 amino acids. The germline V gene has CDR1 GTSNPN and CDR2 SVGIG (reference sequence). The CDR3, as DNA: TGTGCCTGGAGTAAGAGACAGACAATCTACGAGCAGTACTTC. Its protein is CAWSKRQTIYEQYF.

J is TRBJ1-5 and V is TRBV27; no definite D call. Trimming cost V 6 bases and J 5 bases, with 14 bases left between them. The CDR3 sequence is 14 residues long. Germline-derived CDR1 and CDR2 are MNHEY and SMNVEV (reference sequence). In nucleotides, the CDR3 is TGTGCCAGCAGCATTCTAGGCCGAGATCAGCCCCAGCATTTT. Its translation: CASSILGRDQPQHF.

The V and J genes are TRBV27 and TRBJ1-1; no clear D gene. The CDR3 length is 14 residues. The V and J ends lost 2 bases and 0 bases respectively, with 7 bases between them. The germline CDR1 and CDR2 sequences are MNHEY and SMNVEV (reference sequence). The CDR3 loop is CASSLLALNTEAFF. The CDR3 region has the DNA TGTGCCAGCAGTTTACTAGCATTGAACACTGAAGCTTTCTTT.

This clone was recorded only once. This chain connects TRBV5-6 to TRBJ2-7; D gene uncertain. V was trimmed by 4 bases and J by 6 bases, leaving 14 bases between them. The CDR3 is 13 amino acids. Germline V lookup: CDR1 SGHDT, CDR2 YYEEEE. CDR3 coding DNA: TGTGCCAGCAGCCGTAGACCAAGCCCCGAGCAGTACTTC. Its translation: CASSRRPSPEQYF.

V and J are TRBV6-5 and TRBJ1-1; D call uncertain. The CDR3 totals 15 residues. V lost 1 base to trimming and J lost 0 bases, with 9 bases between them. Germline V lookup: CDR1 MNHEY, CDR2 SVGAGI. CDR3 nucleotides: TGTGCCAGCAGTTACTTTGGGCAGTTGAACACTGAAGCTTTCTTT. Its protein is CASSYFGQLNTEAFF.

CDR3 bases: TGCGCCAGCAGCCAGCTAGCGGGAGTTACCTACGAGCAGTACTTC. Encoded protein: CASSQLAGVTYEQYF. The chain uses TRBV4-1 and TRBJ2-7; 10 bases are a match to TRBD2. Per the germline V gene, CDR1 is MGHRA and CDR2 is YSYEKL. V was pared by 3 bases and J by 2 bases, with 4 bases of the junction left unmatched. CDR3 size: 15 residues.

This clone showed up just once. The chain combines TRBV27 with TRBJ2-1, with 7 bases matching TRBD2. Germline V gene sequence: CDR1 MNHEY, CDR2 SMNVEV (reference sequence). V lost 5 bases and J lost 8; bases outside the gene matches: 15. CDR3 length equals 16 residues. The chain's CDR3 is CASSPPGGRDSDEQFF. Written as DNA, the CDR3 is TGTGCCAGCAGTCCTCCGGGGGGTAGAGACAGCGATGAGCAGTTCTTC.

The rearrangement uses TRBV5-6 and TRBJ2-1, with D unclear. Trimming removed 4 bases from V and 2 bases from J, with 10 bases in between. Germline loops: CDR1 SGHDT, CDR2 YYEEEE. This CDR3 has 14 residues. This chain's CDR3 is CASSAPEPYNEQFF. The CDR3 nucleotides read TGTGCCAGCAGCGCGCCGGAGCCCTACAATGAGCAGTTCTTC.

The rearrangement uses TRBV15 and TRBJ2-3, with 12 bases that match TRBD2. In germline, CDR1 is LNHNV, CDR2 YYDKDF (reference sequence). The CDR3 is 17 residues long. V lost 3 bases to trimming and J lost 1 base; unmatched junction nucleotides: 5. As DNA, the CDR3 is TGTGCCACCAGCAGTCTAGCGGGAGGGCCGGGCACAGATACGCAGTATTTT. This encodes CATSSLAGGPGTDTQYF.

The chain uses TRBV2 and TRBJ2-6, with 9 bases identical to TRBD1. V lost 1 base, J lost 4 bases, and 11 bases stayed unmatched. Germline values: CDR1 SNHLY, CDR2 FYNNEI. This CDR3 contains 19 residues. The CDR3 here is CASSEVGTGMLGGANVLTF. Here the CDR3 DNA reads TGTGCCAGCAGTGAAGTTGGGACAGGGATGCTGGGAGGGGCCAACGTCCTGACTTTC.

This chain links TRBV29-1 with TRBJ1-5; D might be TRBD1 (5 bases). The V end lost 5 bases, the J end lost 3 bases, and 17 bases lay between the germline ends. Germline-derived CDR1 and CDR2 are SQVTM and ANQGSEA. This CDR3 contains 15 residues. The CDR3, as DNA: TGCAGCGTTCGTTCAGGGACTGGGCTCAATCAGCCCCAGCATTTT. Translation gives CSVRSGTGLNQPQHF.

The chain has TRBV28 and TRBJ1-6, with D possibly being TRBD1 (5 bases). From germline, CDR1 is MDHEN and CDR2 SYDVKM. This CDR3 has 12 amino acids. The V gene lost 10 bases and the J gene lost 13 bases, with 17 bases spanning the gap. The CDR3 coding sequence is TGTGCCACCGGGCCCGGGGGTATGCCCCTCCACTTT. It yields the protein CATGPGGMPLHF.

This CDR3 is CASRENRGGNEKLFF. CDR3 DNA: TGTGCCAGCAGGGAAAACAGGGGGGGGAATGAAAAACTGTTTTTT. This chain links TRBV27 with TRBJ1-4, with TRBD1 matching over 8 bases. Looked up from germline, CDR1 is MNHEY and CDR2 is SMNVEV (reference sequence). The trim removed 6 bases at V and 5 bases at J, leaving 8 bases unmatched. The CDR3 contains 15 residues.